This TCR beta chain was profiled in a study of T cells after yellow fever vaccination. This clonotype has more than one count but fewer than ten. Via MiXCR, TCRdb re-called the 5' RACE reads, giving one row per CDR3 protein. The data show hundreds of thousands of distinct CDR3 sequences, around 13% seen once. Germline values: CDR1 MNHNS, CDR2 SASEGT. This CDR3 spans 13 amino acids. Trimming took off 6 bases at V and 6 bases at J, with 12 bases between the two ends. The receptor was derived from a man aged 18 to 35 who received the YFV17D yellow fever vaccine. Sequences were derived from CD4+ T cells sorted from PBMCs, sampled 15 days after the yellow fever booster vaccination. The chain links TRBV6-1 to TRBJ1-5, with D maybe TRBD1 (5 bases). CDR3 amino acids: CASRPGMAQPQHF. The CDR3 DNA sequence: TGTGCCAGCAGACCAGGGATGGCTCAGCCCCAGCATTTT.